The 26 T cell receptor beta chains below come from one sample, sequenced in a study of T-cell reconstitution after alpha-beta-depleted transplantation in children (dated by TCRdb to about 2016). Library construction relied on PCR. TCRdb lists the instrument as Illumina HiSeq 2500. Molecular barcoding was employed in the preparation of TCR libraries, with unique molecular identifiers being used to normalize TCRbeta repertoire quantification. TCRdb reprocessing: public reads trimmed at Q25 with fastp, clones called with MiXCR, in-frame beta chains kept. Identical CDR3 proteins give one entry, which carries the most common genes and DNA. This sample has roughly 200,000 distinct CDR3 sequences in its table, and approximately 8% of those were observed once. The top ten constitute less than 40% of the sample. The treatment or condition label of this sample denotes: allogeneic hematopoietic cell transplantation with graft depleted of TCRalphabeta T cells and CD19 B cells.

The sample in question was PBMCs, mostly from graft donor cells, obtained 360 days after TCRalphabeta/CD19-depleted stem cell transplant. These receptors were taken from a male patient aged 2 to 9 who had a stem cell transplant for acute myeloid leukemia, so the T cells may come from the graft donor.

The CDR3 DNA sequence: TGCAGTGCCCGGGGGGGGACAGGGGGCGACGAGCAGTACTTC. Translation: CSARGGTGGDEQYF. The chain combines TRBV20-1 with TRBJ2-7; 12 nucleotides line up with TRBD1. V lost 6 bases, J lost 5 bases, and 8 bases stayed unmatched. Germline V gene data show CDR1 as DFQATT and CDR2 as SNEGSKA (reference sequence). The CDR3 is 14 residues long.

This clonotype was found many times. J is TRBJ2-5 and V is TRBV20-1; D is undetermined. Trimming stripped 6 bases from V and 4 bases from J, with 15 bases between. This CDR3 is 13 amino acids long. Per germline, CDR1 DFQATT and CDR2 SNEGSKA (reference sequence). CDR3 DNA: TGCAGTGCCGCTTGGAAGCCCGGAGAGACCCAGTACTTC. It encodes CSAAWKPGETQYF.

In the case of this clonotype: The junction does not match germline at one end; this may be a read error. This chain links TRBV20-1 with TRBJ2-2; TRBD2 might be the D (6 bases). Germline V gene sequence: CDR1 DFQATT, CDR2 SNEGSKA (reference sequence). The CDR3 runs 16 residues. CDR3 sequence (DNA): TGCTGTGCTAGAGATGGCAACCGGGGACTCACCGGGGAGCTGTTTTTT. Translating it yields CCARDGNRGLTGELFF.

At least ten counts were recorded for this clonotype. This CDR3 is CASSQDRVNTEAFF. The CDR3, as DNA: TGCGCCAGCAGCCAAGATCGGGTGAACACTGAAGCTTTCTTT. The chain is built from TRBV4-3 and TRBJ1-1; D is unclear. V lost 0 bases and J lost 0, with 5 bases in between. The CDR3 sequence is 14 residues long. Looked up from germline, CDR1 is LGHNA and CDR2 is YSLEER.

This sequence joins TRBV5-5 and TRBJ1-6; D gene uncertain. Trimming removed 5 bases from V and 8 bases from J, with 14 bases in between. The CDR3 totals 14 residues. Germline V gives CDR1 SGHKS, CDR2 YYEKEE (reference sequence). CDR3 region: CASRRIPRDSPLHF. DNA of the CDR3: TGTGCCAGCAGACGGATACCTAGGGATTCACCCCTCCACTTT.

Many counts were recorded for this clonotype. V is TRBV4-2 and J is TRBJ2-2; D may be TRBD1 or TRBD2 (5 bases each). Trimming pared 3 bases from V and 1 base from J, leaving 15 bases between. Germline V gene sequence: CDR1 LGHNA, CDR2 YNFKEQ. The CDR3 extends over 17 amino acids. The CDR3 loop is CASSQRPLGRNTGELFF. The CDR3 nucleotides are TGTGCCAGCAGCCAGAGGCCCCTGGGACGGAACACCGGGGAGCTGTTTTTT.

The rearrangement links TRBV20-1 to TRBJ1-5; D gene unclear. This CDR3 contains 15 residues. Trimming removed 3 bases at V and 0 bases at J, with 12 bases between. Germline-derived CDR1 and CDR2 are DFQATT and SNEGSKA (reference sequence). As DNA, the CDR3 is TGCAGTGCTAGCGATCAGGTCCTTAGCAATCAGCCCCAGCATTTT. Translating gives CSASDQVLSNQPQHF.

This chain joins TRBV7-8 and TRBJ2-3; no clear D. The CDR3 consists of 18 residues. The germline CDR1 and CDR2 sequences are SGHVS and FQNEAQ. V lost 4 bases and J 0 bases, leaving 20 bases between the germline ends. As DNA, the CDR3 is TGTGCCAGCAGCTCGCGGTTTGGTCGCTATGCTAGCACAGATACGCAGTATTTT. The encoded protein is CASSSRFGRYASTDTQYF.

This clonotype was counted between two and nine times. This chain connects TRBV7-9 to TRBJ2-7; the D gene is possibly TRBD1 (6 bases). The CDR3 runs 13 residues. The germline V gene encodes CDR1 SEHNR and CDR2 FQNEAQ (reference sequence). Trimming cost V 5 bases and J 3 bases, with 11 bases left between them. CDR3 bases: TGTGCCAGCAGCCGGGACACCTTCTACGAGCAGTACTTC. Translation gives CASSRDTFYEQYF.

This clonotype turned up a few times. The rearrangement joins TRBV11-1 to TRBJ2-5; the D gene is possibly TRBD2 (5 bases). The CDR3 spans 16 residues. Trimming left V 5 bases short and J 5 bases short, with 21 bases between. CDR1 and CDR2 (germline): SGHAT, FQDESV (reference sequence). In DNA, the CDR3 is TGTGCCAGCAGCCTCAGCCCGACGAGGGTGGGGGAGACCCAGTACTTC. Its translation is CASSLSPTRVGETQYF.

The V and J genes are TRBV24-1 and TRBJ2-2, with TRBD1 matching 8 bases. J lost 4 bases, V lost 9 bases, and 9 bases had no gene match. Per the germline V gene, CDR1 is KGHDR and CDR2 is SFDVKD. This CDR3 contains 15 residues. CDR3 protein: CATGAQGARTGELFF. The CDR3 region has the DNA TGTGCCACCGGTGCTCAGGGGGCGCGCACCGGGGAGCTGTTTTTT.

The chain's CDR3 is CASSPPGPNTEAFF. DNA for the CDR3: TGTGCCAGCTCACCGCCGGGACCGAACACTGAAGCTTTCTTT. The genes are TRBV18 and TRBJ1-1, with D possibly being TRBD1 (5 bases). V lost 3 bases and J lost 1, with 9 bases in between. The CDR3 consists of 14 residues. Per germline, CDR1 KGHSH and CDR2 LQKENI. The full variable domain, with the rest looked up from reference TRBV18 and TRBJ1-1, is NAGVMQNPRHLVRRRGQEARLRCSPMKGHSHVYWYRQLPEEGLKFMVYLQKENIIDESGMPKERFSAEFPKEGPSILRIQQVVRGDSAAYFCASSPPGPNTEAFFGQGTRLTVV.

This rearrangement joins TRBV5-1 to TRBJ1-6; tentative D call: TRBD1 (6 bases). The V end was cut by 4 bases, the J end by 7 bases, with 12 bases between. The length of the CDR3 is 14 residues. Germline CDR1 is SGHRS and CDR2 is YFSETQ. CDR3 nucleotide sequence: TGCGCCAGCAGCCTACCGGACAGAAATTCACCCCTCCACTTT. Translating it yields CASSLPDRNSPLHF.

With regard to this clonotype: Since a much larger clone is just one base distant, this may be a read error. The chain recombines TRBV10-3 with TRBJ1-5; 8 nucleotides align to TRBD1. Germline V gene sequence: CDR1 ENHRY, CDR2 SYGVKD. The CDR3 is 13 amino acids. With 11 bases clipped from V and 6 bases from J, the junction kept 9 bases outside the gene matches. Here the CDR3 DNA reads TGTGCCGTCTGGACAGGGAATTTTCAGCCCCAGCATTTT. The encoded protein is CAVWTGNFQPQHF.

The CDR3 DNA is TGTGCCAGCAGCTTAGCCGGACAGGGAGGAGAAAACATTCAGTACTTC. Amino acid sequence: CASSLAGQGGENIQYF. The chain has TRBV7-8 and TRBJ2-4; 8 bases map to TRBD1. CDR1 and CDR2 (germline): SGHVS, FQNEAQ. V was pared by 0 bases and J by 5 bases, with 6 bases of the junction left unmatched. The CDR3 has 16 residues.

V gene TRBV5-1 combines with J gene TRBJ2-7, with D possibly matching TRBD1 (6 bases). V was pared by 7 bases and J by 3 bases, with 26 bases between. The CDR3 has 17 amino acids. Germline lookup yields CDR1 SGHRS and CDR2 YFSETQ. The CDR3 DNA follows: TGCGCCAGCCCTAAAATAAACGGGACACACAAGGACTACGAGCAGTACGTC. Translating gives CASPKINGTHKDYEQYV.

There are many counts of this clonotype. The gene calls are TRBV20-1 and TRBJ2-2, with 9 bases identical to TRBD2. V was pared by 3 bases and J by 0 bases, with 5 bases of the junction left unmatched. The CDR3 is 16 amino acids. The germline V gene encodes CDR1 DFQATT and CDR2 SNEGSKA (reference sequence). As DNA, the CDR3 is TGCAGTGCTAGGAGGACTAGCGCCACGAACACCGGGGAGCTGTTTTTT. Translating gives CSARRTSATNTGELFF.

CDR3 coding DNA: TGTGCCAGCGCGACTTCAGCTACGCAGTATTTT. Its translation is CASATSATQYF. The chain employs TRBV12-3 or TRBV12-4 and TRBJ2-3; D gene uncertain. This CDR3 has 11 amino acids. Trimming pared 8 bases from V and 8 bases from J, leaving 11 bases between.

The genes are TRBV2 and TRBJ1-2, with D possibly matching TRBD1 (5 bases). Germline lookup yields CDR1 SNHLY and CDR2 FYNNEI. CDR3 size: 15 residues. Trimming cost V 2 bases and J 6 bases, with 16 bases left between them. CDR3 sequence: CASSERLQGSDGYTF. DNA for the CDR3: TGTGCCAGCAGTGAAAGACTTCAGGGTAGTGATGGCTACACCTTC.

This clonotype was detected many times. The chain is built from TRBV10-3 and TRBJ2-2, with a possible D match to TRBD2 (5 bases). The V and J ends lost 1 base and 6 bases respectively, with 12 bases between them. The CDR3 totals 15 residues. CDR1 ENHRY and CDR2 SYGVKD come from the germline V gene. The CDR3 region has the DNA TGTGCCATCAGTGAGTTTAGCGAAATCGCCGGGGAGCTGTTTTTT. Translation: CAISEFSEIAGELFF.

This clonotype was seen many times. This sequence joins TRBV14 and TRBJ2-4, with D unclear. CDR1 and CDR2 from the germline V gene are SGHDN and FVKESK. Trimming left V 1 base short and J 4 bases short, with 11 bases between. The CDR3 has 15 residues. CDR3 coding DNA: TGTGCCAGCAGCCAAGCCTTGGGCCTAAAAAACATTCAGTACTTC. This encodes CASSQALGLKNIQYF.

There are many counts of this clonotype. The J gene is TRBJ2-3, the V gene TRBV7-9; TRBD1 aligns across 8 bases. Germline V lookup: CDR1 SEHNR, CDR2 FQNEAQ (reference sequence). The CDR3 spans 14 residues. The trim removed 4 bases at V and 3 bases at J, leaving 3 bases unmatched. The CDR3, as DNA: TGTGCCAGCAGCTACGGACAGGGAACAGATACGCAGTATTTT. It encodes CASSYGQGTDTQYF.

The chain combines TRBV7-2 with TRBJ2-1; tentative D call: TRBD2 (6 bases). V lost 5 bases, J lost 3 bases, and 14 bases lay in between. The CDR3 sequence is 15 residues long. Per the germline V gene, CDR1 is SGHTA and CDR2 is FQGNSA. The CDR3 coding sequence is TGTGCCAGCAGCCCCTCTTGGGGGGACTACAATGAGCAGTTCTTC. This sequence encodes CASSPSWGDYNEQFF.

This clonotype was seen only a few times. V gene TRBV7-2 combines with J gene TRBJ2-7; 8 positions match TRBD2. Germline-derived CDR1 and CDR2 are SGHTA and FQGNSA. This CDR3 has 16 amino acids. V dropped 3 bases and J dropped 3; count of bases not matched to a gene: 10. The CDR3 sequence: CASSLVTSGRLYEQYF. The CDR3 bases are TGTGCCAGCAGCTTGGTCACTAGCGGTCGACTCTACGAGCAGTACTTC.

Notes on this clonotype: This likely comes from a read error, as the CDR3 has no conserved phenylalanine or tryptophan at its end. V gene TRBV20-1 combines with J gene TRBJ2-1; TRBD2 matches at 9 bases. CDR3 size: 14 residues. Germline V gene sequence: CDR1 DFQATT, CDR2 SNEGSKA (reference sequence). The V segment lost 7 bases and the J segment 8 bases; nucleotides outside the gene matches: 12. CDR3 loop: CSESRREGPDEQFV. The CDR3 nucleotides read TGCAGTGAGAGTCGGCGGGAGGGCCCCGATGAGCAGTTCGTC.

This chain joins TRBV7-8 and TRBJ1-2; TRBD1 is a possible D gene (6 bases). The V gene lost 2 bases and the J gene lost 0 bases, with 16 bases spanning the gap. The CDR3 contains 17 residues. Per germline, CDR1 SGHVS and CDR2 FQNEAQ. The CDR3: CASSLISGAFTNYGYTF. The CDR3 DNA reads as TGTGCCAGCAGCTTAATTTCAGGGGCTTTTACTAACTATGGCTACACCTTC. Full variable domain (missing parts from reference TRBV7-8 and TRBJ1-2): GAGVSQSPRYKVAKRGQDVALRCDPISGHVSLFWYQQALGQGPEFLTYFQNEAQLDKSGLPSDRFFAERPEGSVSTLKIQRTQQEDSAVYLCASSLISGAFTNYGYTFGSGTRLTVV.